This paragraph covers one TCR beta chain sequence. The CDR3 is 17 amino acids. Germline-derived CDR1 and CDR2 are SGHKS and YYEKEE (reference sequence). J was trimmed by 2 bases and V by 3 bases; bases with no gene match: 6. Assay used: immunoSEQ multiplex PCR; TCRdb lists only in-frame clones, some missing. The data contain 20,000 or so clones, roughly 83% of them singletons. People whose metastatic non-small-cell lung cancer was chemo-refractory got focal radiation along with CTLA-4 blockade by ipilimumab. The sample is drawn from a study of radiotherapy plus CTLA-4 blockade in lung cancer. This sequence was found in a human donor with non-small cell lung cancer whose response to radiotherapy plus ipilimumab could not be evaluated. This material consisted of peripheral blood, taken from a patient treated with radiotherapy plus ipilimumab. The V gene is TRBV5-5, the J gene TRBJ2-1; 12 bases map to TRBD2. DNA of the CDR3: TGTGCCAGCAGCTCAAGGACTAGCGGGGTGACCTACAATGAGCAGTTCTTC. Translating gives CASSSRTSGVTYNEQFF.